This T cell receptor beta chain derives from a study of tissue T cells after allogeneic stem cell transplantation. Turning to the study itself: Adult allogeneic hematopoietic cell transplant recipients with steroid-refractory graft-versus-host disease were prospectively enrolled for research autopsy. Pre-transplant PBMCs were recipient-derived, available from five GVHD patients. Where cell numbers permitted, CD3+ T cells were sorted from preserved blood and marrow. General study points: Sampling depth was limited, and the cohort was small and clinically varied.

Profiled with immunoSEQ multiplex PCR; TCRdb holds only in-frame clones, not every one. The sample gives around 40,000 clones, 80% to 95% of which show up once; over 3% is in the top ten. Concerning this clone: The antigen remains unidentified.

The CDR3 runs 18 residues. CDR1 is SGHRS and CDR2 is YFSETQ in the germline V gene. Trimming took 0 bases from V and 3 from J, leaving 20 bases between them. The TCR was taken from a woman aged 35 to 70 who later had graft-versus-host disease after an allogeneic stem cell transplant. The rearrangement uses TRBV5-1 and TRBJ2-3; a possible D gene is TRBD2 (7 bases). This specimen consisted of blood, obtained before transplantation. The DNA of the CDR3 is TGCGCCAGCAGCTTGGGGGGACAAGCGGGACGGTCGACAGATACGCAGTATTTT. It codes for CASSLGGQAGRSTDTQYF.